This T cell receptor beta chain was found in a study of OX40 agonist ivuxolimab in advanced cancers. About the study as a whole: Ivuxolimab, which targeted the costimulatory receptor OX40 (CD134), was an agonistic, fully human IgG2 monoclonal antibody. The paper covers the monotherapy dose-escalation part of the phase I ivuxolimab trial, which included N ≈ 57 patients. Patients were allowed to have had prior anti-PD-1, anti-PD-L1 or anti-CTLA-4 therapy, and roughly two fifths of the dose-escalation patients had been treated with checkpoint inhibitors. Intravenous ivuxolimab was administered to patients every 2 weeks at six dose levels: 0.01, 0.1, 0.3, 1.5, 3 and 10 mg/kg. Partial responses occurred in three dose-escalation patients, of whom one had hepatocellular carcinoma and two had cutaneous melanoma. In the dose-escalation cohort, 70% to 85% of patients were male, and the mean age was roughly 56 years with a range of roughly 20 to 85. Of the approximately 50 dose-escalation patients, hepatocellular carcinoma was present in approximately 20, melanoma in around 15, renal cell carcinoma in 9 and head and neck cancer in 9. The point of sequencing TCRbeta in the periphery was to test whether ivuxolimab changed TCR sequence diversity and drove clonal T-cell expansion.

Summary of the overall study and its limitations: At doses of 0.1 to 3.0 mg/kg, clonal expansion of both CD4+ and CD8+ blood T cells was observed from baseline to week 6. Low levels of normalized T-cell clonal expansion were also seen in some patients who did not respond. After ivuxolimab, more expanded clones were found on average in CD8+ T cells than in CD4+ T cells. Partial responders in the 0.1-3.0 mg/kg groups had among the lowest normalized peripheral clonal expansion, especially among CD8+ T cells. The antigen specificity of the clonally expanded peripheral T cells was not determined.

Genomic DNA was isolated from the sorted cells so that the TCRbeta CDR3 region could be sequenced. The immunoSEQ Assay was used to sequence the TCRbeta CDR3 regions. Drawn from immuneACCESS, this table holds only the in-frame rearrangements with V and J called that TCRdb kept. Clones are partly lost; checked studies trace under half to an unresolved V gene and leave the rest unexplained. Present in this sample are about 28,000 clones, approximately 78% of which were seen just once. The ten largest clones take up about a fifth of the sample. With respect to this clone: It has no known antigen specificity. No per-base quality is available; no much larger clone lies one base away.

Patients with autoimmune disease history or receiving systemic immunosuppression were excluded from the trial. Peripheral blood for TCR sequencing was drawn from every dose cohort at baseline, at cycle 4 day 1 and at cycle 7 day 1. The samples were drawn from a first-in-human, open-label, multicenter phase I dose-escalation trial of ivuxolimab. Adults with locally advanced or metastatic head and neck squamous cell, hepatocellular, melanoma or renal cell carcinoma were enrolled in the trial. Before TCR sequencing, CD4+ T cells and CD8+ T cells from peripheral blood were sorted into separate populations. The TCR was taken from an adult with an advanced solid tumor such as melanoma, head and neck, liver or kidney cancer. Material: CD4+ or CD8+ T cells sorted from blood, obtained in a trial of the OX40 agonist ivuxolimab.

The sequenced DNA is TGTGCCAGCAGTCAATTGGGGGTAGACACTGAAGCTTTCTTT. It translates as CASSQLGVDTEAFF. The sequence links TRBV5-6 to TRBJ1-1, and perhaps TRBD1 as D gene, on 5 matching bases. V loses 5 bases, J loses 3 bases, and the germline ends lie 14 bases apart. Taken from cysteine to phenylalanine, the CDR3 has 14 residues. Of the read, only the CDR3 DNA is kept; its 42 bases are in frame from base 1. CDR1 and CDR2 (SGHDT, YYEEEE) derive from the germline V gene. Reference TRBV5-6 and TRBJ1-1 genes cover what lies past the CDR3, so the full variable domain is DAGVTQSPTHLIKTRGQQVTLRCSPKSGHDTVSWYQQALGQGPQFIFQYYEEEERQRGNFPDRFSGHQFPNYSSELNVNALLLGDSALYLCASSQLGVDTEAFFGQGTRLTVV.